These 14 T cell receptor beta chains were all obtained from the same sample, sequenced in a study of T-cell reconstitution after alpha-beta-depleted transplantation in children. The library targeted TCRbeta and was prepared with unique molecular identifiers. TCRdb itself ran the PCR reads through MiXCR, one entry per CDR3 protein. The table has about 70,000 distinct CDR3 sequences, roughly 11% seen once. The sequenced sample was PBMCs, obtained before TCRalphabeta/CD19-depleted stem cell transplant. All receptors come from a boy aged 5 to 17 with acute myeloid leukemia, due to receive a stem cell transplant.

Many counts were recorded for this clonotype. CDR3 in amino acids: CASSLDISTVGEAVSYNEQFF. CDR3 nucleotide sequence: TGTGCCAGCAGTTTAGATATATCCACCGTGGGAGAGGCGGTCTCCTACAATGAGCAGTTCTTC. The chain links TRBV28 to TRBJ2-1; the D gene is possibly TRBD2 (5 bases). Trimming removed 2 bases from V and 0 bases from J, with 26 bases in between. Per the germline V gene, CDR1 is MDHEN and CDR2 is SYDVKM. CDR3 size: 21 residues.

This clonotype was observed at least ten times. The chain combines TRBV24-1 with TRBJ2-3; D might be TRBD2 (5 bases). Looked up from germline, CDR1 is KGHDR and CDR2 is SFDVKD. This CDR3 contains 16 residues. V lost 4 bases and J 1 base, leaving 14 bases between the germline ends. This chain's CDR3 is CATSDLRFGGTDTQYF. CDR3 nucleotide sequence: TGTGCCACCAGTGACCTGCGGTTCGGGGGCACAGATACGCAGTATTTT.

The V and J genes are TRBV2 and TRBJ2-1; no clear D. CDR3 size: 13 residues. The V gene lost 9 bases and the J gene lost 1 base, with 10 bases spanning the gap. Germline V gene data show CDR1 as SNHLY and CDR2 as FYNNEI. CDR3 protein: CASMLESYNEQFF. CDR3 nucleotide sequence: TGTGCCAGTATGCTAGAATCCTACAATGAGCAGTTCTTC.

A word on this clonotype: A much larger clone sits a single nucleotide away, making a read error possible. This rearrangement joins TRBV29-1 to TRBJ2-1; unclear D gene. The CDR3 runs 14 residues. Germline assignment: CDR1 SQVTM and CDR2 ANQGSEA. With 8 bases removed from V and 3 bases from J, the gap between germline ends came to 17 bases. CDR3 sequence reads: CSTQSRSCYNEQFF. The DNA for the CDR3 is TGCAGCACGCAGTCCCGAAGCTGCTACAATGAGCAGTTCTTC.

The table lists this clonotype with many counts. The chain has TRBV4-1 and TRBJ2-7; 9 bases agree with TRBD1. The CDR3 contains 17 residues. J lost 1 base, V lost 0 bases, and 7 bases had no gene match. Germline V gene data show CDR1 as MGHRA and CDR2 as YSYEKL. The CDR3 DNA sequence: TGCGCCAGCAGCCAAGATTGGAAAGGGACAGGGTCCTACGAGCAGTACGTC. This sequence encodes CASSQDWKGTGSYEQYV.

The sample holds a few counts of this clonotype. This sequence joins TRBV19 and TRBJ2-1; no definite D call. The CDR3 has 14 amino acids. V was trimmed by 7 bases and J by 6 bases, leaving 16 bases between them. Germline CDR1 reads LNHDA; CDR2 reads SQIVND (reference sequence). The CDR3 DNA is TGTGCCAGTATCCCGGACCCAAACGGCAATGAGCAGTTCTTC. Translating gives CASIPDPNGNEQFF.

This clonotype was seen repeatedly, ten times or more. J is TRBJ1-5 and V is TRBV15; the match to TRBD1 covers 8 bases. The V gene's germline CDR1 is LNHNV and CDR2 YYDKDF (reference sequence). V dropped 3 bases and J dropped 3; count of bases not matched to a gene: 4. The CDR3 consists of 15 residues. The CDR3 sequence is CATSRRQGYNQPQHF. The DNA of the CDR3 is TGTGCCACCAGCAGGAGACAGGGGTACAATCAGCCCCAGCATTTT.

This clonotype was detected many times. The genes are TRBV12-3 or TRBV12-4 and TRBJ1-1, with 8 bases lining up with TRBD1. This CDR3 comprises 15 residues. J gave up 4 bases and V 6 bases, and 10 bases lay outside the gene matches. CDR3 in DNA: TGTGCCAGCAGACCCCCAGGGGGCGCGAGCACTGAAGCTTTCTTT. This codes for CASRPPGGASTEAFF.

The J gene is TRBJ1-4, the V gene TRBV3-1; TRBD1 matches at 7 bases. This CDR3 has 14 residues. The V gene end was trimmed by 4 bases and the J gene end by 8 bases; junction bases not matched to a gene: 7. The V gene's germline CDR1 is LGHDT and CDR2 YNNKEL (reference sequence). The DNA for the CDR3 is TGTGCCAGCAGCCTCGCCCGACAGGGAGAAAAACTGTTTTTT. It is translated as CASSLARQGEKLFF.

This clonotype was counted ten times or more. The chain couples TRBV6-5 to TRBJ1-3, with a possible D match to TRBD1 (6 bases). V was trimmed by 0 bases and J by 7 bases, leaving 16 bases between them. The CDR3 sequence is 16 residues long. The germline V gene has CDR1 MNHEY and CDR2 SVGAGI. The DNA for the CDR3 is TGTGCCAGCAGTTACTCAGTCAGCAGGGGCGCGAACACCATATATTTT. Residues: CASSYSVSRGANTIYF.

This clonotype was found many times. The chain recombines TRBV6-1 with TRBJ2-3, with TRBD2 matching 16 bases. The CDR3 sequence is 18 residues long. The germline V gene has CDR1 MNHNS and CDR2 SASEGT. V dropped 8 bases and J dropped 2; count of bases not matched to a gene: 10. The CDR3 is CASSGTSGGARNTDTQYF. The DNA for the CDR3 is TGTGCCAGCTCCGGGACTAGCGGGGGGGCGAGGAACACAGATACGCAGTATTTT.

This clonotype was recorded at least ten times. This rearrangement joins TRBV20-1 to TRBJ1-5; D possibly corresponds to TRBD1 (5 bases). The CDR3 consists of 16 residues. V was clipped by 0 bases and J by 6 bases, with 18 bases between them. From germline, CDR1 is DFQATT and CDR2 SNEGSKA (reference sequence). CDR3 loop: CSARDAGYGGGQPQHF. The CDR3 nucleotides are TGCAGTGCTAGAGACGCAGGGTACGGTGGGGGTCAGCCCCAGCATTTT.

This clonotype was seen repeatedly, ten times or more. The genes are TRBV7-3 and TRBJ2-7, with D possibly being TRBD2 (5 bases). V lost 2 bases to trimming and J lost 3 bases, with 8 bases between them. This CDR3 region has 13 residues. The V gene's germline CDR1 is SGHTA and CDR2 FQGTGA. In DNA form, the CDR3 reads TGTGCCAGCAGCTTATGGGGAGACTACGAGCAGTACTTC. It translates to CASSLWGDYEQYF.

Note on this clonotype: A read error is possible here, since a much larger clone lies one base away. V usage is TRBV9 and J usage is TRBJ2-1; weak D call: TRBD2 (5 bases). The V end was cut by 1 base, the J end by 9 bases, with 14 bases between. CDR1 and CDR2 from the germline V gene are SGDLS and YYNGEE. The CDR3 has 14 residues. The CDR3 spells CASSVRRGRGEQFF. As DNA, the CDR3 is TGTGCCAGCAGCGTAAGGAGAGGGCGTGGTGAGCAGTTCTTC.